This entry lists 32 T cell receptor beta chains sequenced from one sample in a study of T cells after yellow fever vaccination (dated by TCRdb to about 2019). Receptors were amplified or captured by 5' RACE. Sequencer: Illumina NovaSeq 6000. The public reads were reprocessed in TCRdb via fastp at Q25 and MiXCR, keeping in-frame beta chains. Rows are unified per CDR3 protein, each entry keeping the most common DNA and genes. Within this sample are a few hundred thousand distinct CDR3 sequences, with approximately 13% of them counted one time only. The ten largest make up 2.5% to 4% of the sample. The treatment or condition tag for this specimen amounts to: live attenuated yellow fever vaccine strain. The specimen comprised CD4+ T cells sorted from PBMCs, sampled 15 days after the yellow fever booster vaccination. Receptors were obtained from a young man who received the YFV17D yellow fever vaccine.

The gene calls are TRBV12-3 or TRBV12-4 and TRBJ1-2, with 9 bases that match TRBD1. The CDR3 contains 16 residues. Trimming took 4 bases from V and 3 from J; bases not matched to a gene: 9. CDR3 in DNA: TGTGCCAGCAGTTCGCCCGGGACAGGGAACGACTATGGCTACACCTTC. Residues: CASSSPGTGNDYGYTF.

This rearrangement joins TRBV7-2 to TRBJ1-2; D gene unclear. Trimming shortened V by 6 bases and J by 11 bases, and 13 bases separated the two germline ends. CDR1 SGHTA and CDR2 FQGNSA come from the germline V gene. This CDR3 is 11 amino acids long. The CDR3, as DNA: TGTGCCAGCAGTTCCGGGAGACCTTACACCTTC. Amino acid sequence: CASSSGRPYTF.

The V gene is TRBV20-1, the J gene TRBJ2-3, with D possibly called TRBD1 or TRBD2 (7 bases each). V lost 6 bases and J 4 bases, leaving 17 bases between the germline ends. The CDR3 length is 14 residues. Looked up from germline, CDR1 is DFQATT and CDR2 is SNEGSKA (reference sequence). The CDR3 nucleotides read TGCAGTGCCAGCCAGGGGGGGGGGTCAGATACGCAGTATTTT. It is translated as CSASQGGGSDTQYF.

V usage is TRBV7-9 and J usage is TRBJ2-1; no definite D call. The CDR3 has 11 amino acids. In germline, CDR1 is SEHNR, CDR2 FQNEAQ (reference sequence). V lost 6 bases and J lost 5, with 5 bases in between. CDR3 DNA sequence: TGTGCCAGCAGGAAGAACAATGAGCAGTTCTTC. Translation gives CASRKNNEQFF. The full variable domain, completed using reference TRBV7-9 and TRBJ2-1, is DTGVSQNPRHKITKRGQNVTFRCDPISEHNRLYWYRQTLGQGPEFLTYFQNEAQLEKSRLLSDRFSAERPKGSFSTLEIQRTEQGDSAMYLCASRKNNEQFFGPGTRLTVL.

The gene calls are TRBV20-1 and TRBJ2-3; 7 bases agree with TRBD1. Germline CDR1 and CDR2: DFQATT and SNEGSKA (reference sequence). The J segment lost 2 bases and the V segment lost 1 base, leaving 12 bases of the junction unmatched. This CDR3 has 17 amino acids. This CDR3 is CSARAPSYRGPTDTQYF. The CDR3 nucleotides read TGCAGTGCTAGAGCACCATCGTACAGGGGACCCACAGATACGCAGTATTTT.

This clonotype was seen a few times. This chain connects TRBV12-3 or TRBV12-4 to TRBJ2-4; 7 bases line up with TRBD2. The ends lost 5 bases at V and 4 bases at J; junction bases unmatched: 5. The CDR3 spans 14 residues. The CDR3 nucleotides read TGTGCCAGCAGTCGGGAGGTGGGGAAAAACATTCAGTACTTC. Translated, it gives CASSREVGKNIQYF.

The rearrangement links TRBV9 to TRBJ2-1; TRBD2 matches 8 bases. V was pared by 3 bases and J by 4 bases, with 9 bases of the junction left unmatched. The CDR3 is 16 amino acids. The germline V gene has CDR1 SGDLS and CDR2 YYNGEE. The CDR3 DNA is TGTGCCAGCAGCGCCACCATTAGCGGGGATTACAATGAGCAGTTCTTC. It is translated as CASSATISGDYNEQFF.

This clonotype was seen a few times. V usage is TRBV23-1 and J usage is TRBJ2-1; 7 nucleotides agree with TRBD1. TRBV23-1 is noted as an ORF with a role that remains uncertain. V gave up 0 bases and J gave up 6 bases; unmatched junction bases: 8. The CDR3 has 16 amino acids. Here the CDR3 DNA reads TGCGCCAGCAGTCAATCAAGACAGGGATGGGGCAATGAGCAGTTCTTC. Amino acids: CASSQSRQGWGNEQFF.

The chain links TRBV6-2 or TRBV6-3 to TRBJ2-7, with a tentative D call TRBD2 (6 bases). The CDR3 has 16 residues. Germline V gene data show CDR1 as MNHEY and CDR2 as SVGEGT. Trimming cost V 0 bases and J 5 bases, with 17 bases left between them. The CDR3 loop reads CASSYSPGRGTHEQYF. The CDR3, as DNA: TGTGCCAGCAGTTACTCGCCGGGACGGGGGACCCACGAGCAGTACTTC.

The V call is TRBV10-3, the J call TRBJ2-2; 8 bases are a match to TRBD1. J lost 7 bases, V lost 10 bases, and 17 bases had no gene match. Looked up from germline, CDR1 is ENHRY and CDR2 is SYGVKD. The length of the CDR3 is 16 residues. The CDR3: CATGTPQGAMIGELFF. The CDR3 region has the DNA TGTGCCACCGGCACACCCCAGGGGGCAATGATCGGGGAGCTGTTTTTT.

The chain joins TRBV7-9 to TRBJ1-1; D is uncertain. There are 15 residues in the CDR3. V was trimmed by 6 bases and J by 3 bases, leaving 17 bases between them. Per germline, CDR1 SEHNR and CDR2 FQNEAQ (reference sequence). The CDR3 bases are TGTGCCAGCAGACGAACCAACGGGCCCGACACTGAAGCTTTCTTT. Residues: CASRRTNGPDTEAFF.

This chain links TRBV7-9 with TRBJ2-3; TRBD2 matches 11 bases. This CDR3 has 16 residues. J was trimmed by 2 bases and V by 5 bases; bases with no gene match: 6. Per germline, CDR1 SEHNR and CDR2 FQNEAQ (reference sequence). CDR3 region: CASSPGLAELTDTQYF. In nucleotides, the CDR3 is TGTGCCAGCAGCCCGGGACTAGCGGAGCTCACAGATACGCAGTATTTT.

The J gene is TRBJ2-5, the V gene TRBV7-2; 7 bases agree with TRBD2. The V segment lost 4 bases and the J segment 1 base; nucleotides outside the gene matches: 9. The CDR3 totals 16 residues. The germline V gene has CDR1 SGHTA and CDR2 FQGNSA. The CDR3 protein is CASSSTSLAFQETQYF. CDR3 sequence (DNA): TGTGCCAGCAGCTCGACCTCACTAGCGTTCCAAGAGACCCAGTACTTC.

This clonotype was counted a few times. The rearrangement joins TRBV7-3 to TRBJ2-1; D ambiguous. The germline CDR1 and CDR2 sequences are SGHTA and FQGTGA. The CDR3 is 14 residues long. With 2 bases removed from V and 5 bases from J, the gap between germline ends came to 10 bases. CDR3 DNA sequence: TGTGCCAGCAGCTTATATGGCTATGACAATGAGCAGTTCTTC. It specifies CASSLYGYDNEQFF.

This clonotype was counted only a few times. This chain joins TRBV6-2 or TRBV6-3 and TRBJ2-7, with D perhaps matching TRBD2 (5 bases). V was shortened by 4 bases and J by 2 bases, with 21 bases between the two germline ends. The germline V gene encodes CDR1 MNHEY and CDR2 SVGEGT. The CDR3 covers 17 residues. CDR3 sequence reads: CASSSRVAGTGTYEQYV. The CDR3 region has the DNA TGTGCCAGCAGTTCTCGGGTCGCCGGAACCGGGACCTACGAGCAGTACGTC.

The sample holds many counts of this clonotype. DNA of the CDR3: TGCGCCAGCAGCCAAGCCGGGACAGGGCCCGAGACCCAGTACTTC. Translated, it gives CASSQAGTGPETQYF. This chain links TRBV4-3 with TRBJ2-5, with 9 bases that match TRBD1. Germline CDR1 reads LGHNA; CDR2 reads YSLEER. This CDR3 has 15 amino acids. V lost 1 base to trimming and J lost 5 bases; unmatched junction nucleotides: 5.

Ten or more counts support this clonotype. The chain uses TRBV12-3 or TRBV12-4 and TRBJ1-4; D perhaps matches TRBD1 (5 bases). This CDR3 region has 14 residues. V lost 3 bases, J lost 0 bases, and 5 bases lay in between. The CDR3 here is CASSLTATNEKLFF. Here the CDR3 DNA reads TGTGCCAGCAGTTTGACAGCAACTAATGAAAAACTGTTTTTT.

This clonotype was observed a few times. CDR3 sequence: CASTLSYEQYV. The DNA for the CDR3 is TGTGCCAGCACCCTCTCCTACGAGCAGTACGTC. V gene TRBV28 combines with J gene TRBJ2-7; D is undetermined. Germline CDR1 MDHEN, CDR2 SYDVKM. CDR3 length: 11 residues. Trimming pared 7 bases from V and 0 bases from J, leaving 4 bases between.

This clonotype was detected only a few times. The chain couples TRBV29-1 to TRBJ2-2; D gene uncertain. V was cut by 1 base and J by 3 bases, with 9 bases left in between. This CDR3 region has 14 residues. Germline lookup yields CDR1 SQVTM and CDR2 ANQGSEA. The CDR3 sequence: CSVEVYGHTGELFF. For the CDR3, the DNA is TGCAGCGTTGAAGTCTACGGTCACACCGGGGAGCTGTTTTTT.

The chain carries TRBV6-2 or TRBV6-3 and TRBJ1-1; D is uncertain. With 10 bases removed from V and 8 bases from J, the gap between germline ends came to 20 bases. The germline gives CDR1 MNHEY, CDR2 SVGEGT. This CDR3 contains 13 residues. The CDR3 coding sequence is TGTGCCATCCATGGACCCACACGGAAGGAAGCTTTCTTT. Translation: CAIHGPTRKEAFF.

J is TRBJ1-2 and V is TRBV5-1; the D gene is possibly TRBD1 (5 bases). Trimming cost V 6 bases and J 7 bases, with 16 bases left between them. Germline CDR1 is SGHRS and CDR2 is YFSETQ. CDR3 length: 13 amino acids. The CDR3 region has the DNA TGCGCCAGCAATACTCAGGGTGATAGTGGCTACACCTTC. Translation gives CASNTQGDSGYTF.

This clonotype was recorded a few times. This chain joins TRBV6-5 and TRBJ1-5; no definite D call. This CDR3 has 13 amino acids. The germline gives CDR1 MNHEY, CDR2 SVGAGI. V lost 4 bases, J lost 5 bases, and 9 bases lay in between. Here the CDR3 reads CASSSDGYQPQHF. As DNA, the CDR3 is TGTGCCAGCAGTTCTGACGGTTATCAGCCCCAGCATTTT.

Only a few counts were recorded for this clonotype. The V gene is TRBV13, the J gene TRBJ2-4, with 8 bases that match TRBD2. The CDR3 runs 17 residues. Germline lookup yields CDR1 PRHDT and CDR2 FYEKMQ (reference sequence). After removal of 5 bases from V and 3 bases from J, the junction contained 12 bases not matched to a gene. CDR3: CASSPKPRGEGKNIQYF. DNA for the CDR3: TGTGCCAGCAGCCCCAAGCCGCGGGGGGAAGGCAAAAACATTCAGTACTTC.

For this clonotype: Mismatch with germline at one junction end may stem from a read error. The chain carries TRBV4-1 and TRBJ1-5, with D tentatively TRBD1 (5 bases). Germline V gene lookup returns CDR1 MGHRA and CDR2 YSYEKL. This CDR3 spans 14 amino acids. The CDR3 DNA follows: TGCGCCGGCAGCCAGCCCCAGGGACATCAGCCCCAGCATTTT. Protein sequence: CAGSQPQGHQPQHF.

This clonotype was seen a few times. This chain joins TRBV20-1 and TRBJ1-4; D call uncertain. Trimming removed 5 bases at V and 0 bases at J, with 10 bases between. The CDR3 length is 14 residues. The germline V gene has CDR1 DFQATT and CDR2 SNEGSKA (reference sequence). CDR3 protein: CSAEAWATNEKLFF. The CDR3 bases are TGCAGTGCTGAAGCTTGGGCAACTAATGAAAAACTGTTTTTT.

The rearrangement links TRBV6-5 to TRBJ1-2; TRBD1 aligns across 7 bases. Trimming removed 8 bases from V and 8 bases from J; junction bases left unmatched: 11. Germline V gene data show CDR1 as MNHEY and CDR2 as SVGAGI. The CDR3 is 13 amino acids. The CDR3 loop is CASRQQTGVGYTF. The CDR3 DNA reads TGTGCCAGCCGACAACAAACAGGGGTCGGCTACACCTTC.

The sample holds many counts of this clonotype. The chain joins TRBV2 to TRBJ2-2, with D perhaps matching TRBD1 or TRBD2 (6 bases each). V was shortened by 6 bases and J by 3 bases, with 11 bases between the two germline ends. The CDR3 is 14 amino acids. CDR1 is SNHLY and CDR2 is FYNNEI in the germline V gene. The CDR3 DNA reads TGTGCCAGCAGCCCGAGGGGGGACACCGGGGAGCTGTTTTTT. Amino acid sequence: CASSPRGDTGELFF. Drawing the rest from reference TRBV2 and TRBJ2-2, the complete variable domain is EPEVTQTPSHQVTQMGQEVILRCVPISNHLYFYWYRQILGQKVEFLVSFYNNEISEKSEIFDDQFSVERPDGSNFTLKIRSTKLEDSAMYFCASSPRGDTGELFFGEGSRLTVL.

V and J are TRBV15 and TRBJ1-2, with D unresolved. Trimming stripped 5 bases from V and 5 bases from J, with 12 bases between. From germline, CDR1 is LNHNV and CDR2 YYDKDF (reference sequence). The CDR3 runs 13 residues. CDR3 bases: TGTGCCACCAGCTCACGCAAAGATTATGGCTACACCTTC. It yields the protein CATSSRKDYGYTF.

Many counts were recorded for this clonotype. The J gene is TRBJ2-7, the V gene TRBV5-1; D is uncertain. Germline V CDR1 and CDR2: SGHRS, YFSETQ. The V end lost 3 bases, the J end lost 1 base, and 8 bases lay between the germline ends. The CDR3 spans 13 residues. The CDR3 protein is CASSSLSSYEQYF. The CDR3 bases are TGCGCCAGCAGCTCCCTCTCATCCTACGAGCAGTACTTC.

This clonotype was counted between two and nine times. The chain joins TRBV5-1 to TRBJ1-6; the match to TRBD1 covers 7 bases. V gave up 6 bases and J gave up 7 bases; unmatched junction bases: 10. CDR3 size: 15 residues. CDR1 and CDR2 from the germline V gene are SGHRS and YFSETQ. The DNA for the CDR3 is TGCGCCAGCAACCCCACCGGGACAGACAATTCACCCCTCCACTTT. Translated: CASNPTGTDNSPLHF.

The V call is TRBV12-3 or TRBV12-4, the J call TRBJ2-1; possibly TRBD1 or TRBD2 for D (6 bases each). V gave up 7 bases and J gave up 12 bases, with 25 bases separating them. The CDR3 covers 15 residues. CDR3 region: CASTIGGIYSFGQFF. The CDR3 nucleotides are TGTGCCAGCACCATCGGGGGCATTTACAGTTTTGGGCAGTTCTTC.

This chain's CDR3 is CASSPNGGDRSPLHF. CDR3 coding DNA: TGTGCCAGCAGCCCCAACGGGGGCGACCGTTCACCCCTCCACTTT. The genes are TRBV7-3 and TRBJ1-6, with D possibly matching TRBD1 (6 bases). The CDR3 has 15 residues. CDR1 and CDR2 (germline): SGHTA, FQGTGA. V lost 5 bases to trimming and J lost 9 bases, with 17 bases between them.